Detailed here is one TCR beta chain. A single base is all that separates this from a far larger clone, so a read error is likely. These data originate in a study of prognosis after radiotherapy for stage I lung cancer. Overall study: There were 13 to 15 patients with newly diagnosed primary stage I lung tumors and several patients with oligometastatic NSCLC after surgical resection of the primary tumor. Considered medically inoperable were all of the patients with non-small cell lung cancer. Among seven or eight patients the tumors were squamous cell carcinoma, and among over 10 they were adenocarcinoma. Delivery of radiotherapy was by SBRT in 3 to 5 fractions at a biologically effective dose of at least 100 Gy.

Germline V gene lookup returns CDR1 SGHTA and CDR2 FQGNSA. The CDR3 is 13 residues long. TCR beta CDR3 amplification from genomic DNA was performed by two-round multiplex PCR. The first PCR round targeted every TRBV and TRBJ gene with specific primers. MiXCR, applied by TCRdb to the multiplex PCR reads, yields one record per CDR3 protein. Altogether around 30,000 distinct CDR3 sequences are present, 32% being singletons, with the ten largest covering roughly a quarter. This chain uses TRBV7-2 with TRBJ2-7; D possibly corresponds to TRBD1 (5 bases). This TCR derives from a donor aged 50 or older with non-small cell lung cancer. Sequenced material: PBMCs, taken before or after stereotactic body radiation therapy (not recorded which). The CDR3 DNA reads TGTGCCGGCAGCTTAGGCCAGGGTGGAGAGCAGTACTTC. Protein: CAGSLGQGGEQYF.